This T cell receptor beta chain stems from a study of control samples from healthy donors and cancer patients. Libraries were prepared by immunoSEQ multiplex PCR; TCRdb keeps only in-frame clonotypes and omits some of them. The sample yields about 120,000 clones, roughly nine tenths seen once. Per germline, CDR1 LGHDT and CDR2 YNNKEL (reference sequence). There are 14 residues in the CDR3. V was trimmed by 1 base and J by 6 bases, leaving 9 bases between them. This receptor was obtained from a woman in her forties or fifties with colorectal cancer. The J gene is TRBJ1-4, the V gene TRBV3-1 (or the pseudogene TRBV3-2); a possible D gene is TRBD1 (6 bases). Sample: PBMCs. For the CDR3, the DNA is TGTGCCAGCAGCCAAGTCACAGGGTATGAAAAACTGTTTTTT. It translates to CASSQVTGYEKLFF.